Listed below are T cell receptor beta chains from one sample, sequenced in a study of Graves' ophthalmopathy and Graves' hyperthyroidism. TCRdb itself ran the multiplex PCR reads through MiXCR, one entry per CDR3 protein. This table holds over a million distinct CDR3 sequences, 35% to 45% found once. Specimen: peripheral blood or thyroid tissue (not recorded which). The receptors were sampled from an adult man with Graves' hyperthyroidism. CDR3s include the opening cysteine and the closing phenylalanine or tryptophan. D genes are given only for firm matches. Clone size is given for some rows only: seen once, a few or many times, or a class if the clone is expanded.

CDR3 protein	CDR3 DNA	D gene	V gene	J gene	clone size
CSARGTGDTGELFF	TGCAGTGCTAGGGGGACAGGGGACACCGGGGAGCTGTTTTTT	TRBD1	TRBV20-1	TRBJ2-2	few
CASSQPTGPLEQYF	TGTGCCAGCAGCCAACCGACAGGCCCCCTCGAGCAGTACTTC	.	TRBV4-2	TRBJ2-7	few
CSVAPGETEAFF	TGCAGCGTTGCTCCTGGTGAGACTGAAGCTTTCTTT	.	TRBV29-1	TRBJ1-1	.
CASSPPGQAPRQYF	TGTGCCAGCAGTCCACCGGGACAGGCGCCGCGGCAGTACTTC	TRBD1	TRBV28	TRBJ2-7	.
CASRPTGVAGLTQHF	TGTGCCAGCAGACCCACAGGCGTCGCAGGGTTGACCCAGCATTTT	.	TRBV10-3	TRBJ1-5	.
CSVETEAYNSPLHF	TGCAGTGTCGAGACAGAGGCCTATAATTCACCCCTCCACTTT	.	TRBV20-1	TRBJ1-6	.
CAISTGGLPTETQYF	TGTGCCATCAGTACAGGGGGGTTACCGACAGAGACCCAGTACTTC	TRBD1	TRBV10-3	TRBJ2-5	few
CASSPRGAARASGNTIYF	TGCGCCAGCAGTCCAAGGGGAGCCGCTAGAGCCTCTGGAAACACCATATATTTT	.	TRBV4-1	TRBJ1-3	.
CASSQGQGLTYEQYF	TGCGCCAGCAGCCAAGGACAGGGACTTACCTACGAGCAGTACTTC	.	TRBV4-3	TRBJ2-7	.
CASGGDRAYGYTF	TGCGCCAGCGGAGGGGACAGGGCGTATGGCTACACCTTC	TRBD1	TRBV10-2	TRBJ1-2	.
CASSRRPEGWTGELFF	TGCGCCAGCTCCCGAAGACCCGAGGGATGGACCGGGGAGCTGTTTTTT	.	TRBV5-1	TRBJ2-2	.
CAISRSEVGQPQHF	TGTGCCATCAGTCGGTCTGAGGTCGGTCAGCCCCAGCATTTT	.	TRBV10-3	TRBJ1-5	once
CAISENLGQETQYF	TGTGCCATCAGTGAGAATCTGGGACAAGAGACCCAGTACTTC	.	TRBV10-3	TRBJ2-5	.
CASRYTTGGQYF	TGTGCCAGCAGGTACACGACAGGGGGGCAGTACTTC	TRBD1	TRBV5-5	TRBJ2-7	.